This passage covers 24 T cell receptor beta chains from one sample sequenced in a study of human T cells and chemical hapten exposure. Each CDR3 protein is one row after TCRdb ran MiXCR on the RACE reads. Among fewer than 400,000 distinct CDR3 sequences listed, roughly 6.9% were seen once. Documented time point: patch test 1, 2 weeks after DPC sensitization. Treatment given: therapeutic diphenylcyclopropenone sensitization with weekly scalp DPC. This specimen was whole blood, taken in connection with sensitization to the hapten diphenylcyclopropenone (DPC). The receptor source for this set is a woman aged 18-35 years with alopecia areata. Some clones in this sample may be carry-over from other donors' samples.

A remark on this clonotype: A much larger clonotype is one base distant, so this may be a read error. This chain connects TRBV28 to TRBJ1-1; D ambiguous. In germline, CDR1 is MDHEN, CDR2 SYDVKM. Deletions cut 3 bases from V and 1 base from J, with 6 bases between. The CDR3 runs to 13 residues. The CDR3 nucleotides are TGTGCCAGCAGTTTTTACAAGAACACTGAAGCTTTCTTT. It yields the protein CASSFYKNTEAFF.

This clonotype appeared a few times. The chain joins TRBV10-3 to TRBJ2-1, with a possible D match to TRBD1 (5 bases). V lost 5 bases and J lost 0, with 14 bases in between. Germline loops: CDR1 ENHRY, CDR2 SYGVKD. This CDR3 region has 16 residues. The CDR3 loop reads CAISPREESSYNEQFF. For the CDR3, the DNA is TGTGCCATCAGTCCCAGGGAAGAGAGCTCCTACAATGAGCAGTTCTTC.

In its sample, this clonotype was seen a few times. J is TRBJ2-1 and V is TRBV20-1, with a possible D match to TRBD1 (6 bases). Germline-derived CDR1 and CDR2 are DFQATT and SNEGSKA (reference sequence). Trimming pared 3 bases from V and 8 bases from J, leaving 14 bases between. The CDR3 has 13 residues. The CDR3 nucleotides are TGCAGTGCTAGGAACAGGGAGTATCATGAGCAGTTCTTC. Amino acids: CSARNREYHEQFF.

CDR3 nucleotide sequence: TGCGCCAGCAGCCAAGGACTAGCGGGGGGATTTTCCTACGAGCAGTACTTC. Translation: CASSQGLAGGFSYEQYF. The chain carries TRBV4-3 and TRBJ2-7, with 13 bases fitting TRBD2. This CDR3 has 17 amino acids. The junction had 4 bases not matched to a gene; V was cut back by 1 base and J by 1 base. Per the germline V gene, CDR1 is LGHNA and CDR2 is YSLEER.

This clonotype was picked up many times. V usage is TRBV20-1 and J usage is TRBJ2-2, with unresolved D. The V gene's germline CDR1 is DFQATT and CDR2 SNEGSKA (reference sequence). The CDR3 covers 14 residues. The V gene lost 3 bases and the J gene lost 1 base, with 9 bases spanning the gap. CDR3 loop: CSARRHLNTGELFF. For the CDR3, the DNA is TGCAGTGCTAGGCGGCACCTGAACACCGGGGAGCTGTTTTTT.

The J gene is TRBJ1-5, the V gene TRBV28; D is uncertain. The CDR3 covers 17 residues. CDR1 and CDR2 from the germline V gene are MDHEN and SYDVKM. V gave up 1 base and J gave up 0 bases, with 13 bases separating them. The chain's CDR3 is CASSLFRTVDSNQPQHF. In nucleotides, the CDR3 is TGTGCCAGCAGTTTATTCAGAACAGTAGATAGCAATCAGCCCCAGCATTTT.

This clonotype has ten or more counts. The genes are TRBV4-3 and TRBJ2-7, with no clear D. Trimming took 1 base from V and 0 from J, leaving 10 bases between them. The germline V gene encodes CDR1 LGHNA and CDR2 YSLEER. The CDR3 extends over 15 amino acids. The CDR3 DNA sequence: TGCGCCAGCAGCCAAGGACGCGGAAGCTCCTACGAGCAGTACTTC. It is translated as CASSQGRGSSYEQYF.

V gene TRBV6-5 combines with J gene TRBJ1-3, with D hard to call. V was shortened by 5 bases and J by 4 bases, with 12 bases between the two germline ends. This CDR3 contains 14 residues. The germline V gene encodes CDR1 MNHEY and CDR2 SVGAGI. For the CDR3, the DNA is TGTGCCAGCAGTCCCGCGAGGAGCGGAAACACCATATATTTT. Residues: CASSPARSGNTIYF.

This clonotype appeared many times. V gene TRBV3-1 combines with J gene TRBJ1-4; D is undetermined. The germline V and J ends were trimmed by 1 base and 5 bases, with 14 bases remaining between them. This CDR3 contains 16 residues. Germline V gives CDR1 LGHDT, CDR2 YNNKEL (reference sequence). CDR3 region: CASSQVRAAENEKLFF. CDR3 nucleotides: TGTGCCAGCAGCCAAGTACGGGCAGCGGAAAATGAAAAACTGTTTTTT.

This clonotype occurred a few times. The chain employs TRBV27 and TRBJ2-1; 11 bases map to TRBD2. The CDR3 covers 17 residues. Trimming removed 7 bases from V and 9 bases from J; junction bases left unmatched: 17. Germline V CDR1 and CDR2: MNHEY, SMNVEV (reference sequence). This chain's CDR3 is CASTYLLLAGVPGEQFF. CDR3 bases: TGTGCCAGCACCTACCTCCTACTAGCGGGGGTCCCTGGTGAGCAGTTCTTC.

V is TRBV9 and J is TRBJ2-3; TRBD1 or TRBD2 may be the D gene (6 bases each). Deletions cut 3 bases from V and 0 bases from J, with 11 bases between. CDR3 length: 15 amino acids. Germline V CDR1 and CDR2: SGDLS, YYNGEE. The CDR3 region has the DNA TGTGCCAGCAGCGGTAGGGGGGAGAGCACAGATACGCAGTATTTT. Translated: CASSGRGESTDTQYF. The variable domain in full, with the rest retrieved from reference TRBV9 and TRBJ2-3, is DSGVTQTPKHLITATGQRVTLRCSPRSGDLSVYWYQQSLDQGLQFLIQYYNGEERAKGNILERFSAQQFPDLHSELNLSSLELGDSALYFCASSGRGESTDTQYFGPGTRLTVL.

The chain is built from TRBV5-1 and TRBJ2-3; TRBD1 might be the D (5 bases). With 5 bases removed from V and 2 bases from J, the gap between germline ends came to 21 bases. The CDR3 is made up of 17 amino acids. Germline V gene data show CDR1 as SGHRS and CDR2 as YFSETQ. This CDR3 is CASRGKGSDLVTDTQYF. The CDR3 region has the DNA TGCGCCAGCAGGGGGAAGGGGTCGGACCTCGTCACAGATACGCAGTATTTT.

At least ten counts were recorded for this clonotype. The chain links TRBV28 to TRBJ2-7, with 8 bases fitting TRBD1. This CDR3 region has 14 residues. Germline V gene lookup returns CDR1 MDHEN and CDR2 SYDVKM. Trimming at V came to 7 bases and at J to 6 bases, leaving 11 bases not matched to a gene. The CDR3 region is CASTSSDREVEQYF. The CDR3, as DNA: TGTGCCAGCACCTCTTCGGACAGGGAGGTCGAGCAGTACTTC.

The chain couples TRBV11-1 to TRBJ1-1; D not resolved. The CDR3 length is 16 residues. Trimming took off 5 bases at V and 5 bases at J, with 21 bases between the two ends. Germline values: CDR1 SGHAT, CDR2 FQDESV (reference sequence). CDR3 nucleotide sequence: TGTGCCAGCAGCCAAACTGGACGCCTCCCGGGGACTGAAGCTTTCTTT. Residues: CASSQTGRLPGTEAFF. Together with reference TRBV11-1 and TRBJ1-1, the CDR3 gives the full variable domain: EAEVAQSPRYKITEKSQAVAFWCDPISGHATLYWYRQILGQGPELLVQFQDESVVDDSQLPKDRFSAERLKGVDSTLKIQPAELGDSAMYLCASSQTGRLPGTEAFFGQGTRLTVV.

This clonotype was counted only a few times. The chain has TRBV12-3 or TRBV12-4 and TRBJ1-2; D perhaps matches TRBD1 (5 bases). Trimming removed 1 base at V and 8 bases at J, with 14 bases between. The CDR3 is made up of 14 amino acids. CDR3 loop: CASSLDRGLRGYTF. CDR3 coding DNA: TGTGCCAGCAGTTTAGACCGGGGACTCCGGGGCTACACCTTC.

This clonotype was recorded at least ten times. V and J are TRBV2 and TRBJ2-3, with D unclear. CDR3 length equals 9 residues. CDR1 SNHLY and CDR2 FYNNEI come from the germline V gene. The CDR3 bases are TGTGAAAGCACAGATACGCAGTATTTT. Translated: CESTDTQYF.

This clonotype came up a few times. V and J are TRBV29-1 and TRBJ1-5; D gene unclear. This CDR3 is 13 amino acids long. The germline V gene has CDR1 SQVTM and CDR2 ANQGSEA. The V and J ends lost 6 bases and 4 bases respectively, with 13 bases between them. The CDR3 nucleotides are TGCAGCGTGCAACATGGACTAAATCAGCCCCAGCATTTT. Translating it yields CSVQHGLNQPQHF.

This chain connects TRBV4-2 to TRBJ1-2; D call uncertain. The germline V and J ends were trimmed by 1 base and 3 bases, with 12 bases remaining between them. This CDR3 is built from 15 residues. CDR1 LGHNA and CDR2 YNFKEQ come from the germline V gene. CDR3 nucleotides: TGTGCCAGCAGCCAAGGCCGGCCTAAAGACTATGGCTACACCTTC. Its protein product is CASSQGRPKDYGYTF.

This rearrangement joins TRBV5-1 to TRBJ2-7; D gene uncertain. From germline, CDR1 is SGHRS and CDR2 YFSETQ. The V end lost 0 bases, the J end lost 5 bases, and 12 bases lay between the germline ends. The CDR3 spans 14 residues. The chain's CDR3 is CASSLAQLSDEQYF. CDR3 nucleotide sequence: TGCGCCAGCAGCTTGGCCCAGTTGTCCGACGAGCAGTACTTC.

In this sample, this clonotype turned up a few times. The chain uses TRBV7-8 and TRBJ2-1; 9 bases line up with TRBD1. Germline V gene sequence: CDR1 SGHVS, CDR2 FQNEAQ. This CDR3 is 15 amino acids long. V lost 0 bases, J lost 9 bases, and 6 bases stayed unmatched. The DNA for the CDR3 is TGTGCCAGCAGCTTAGCGACAGGGGGTTTGGGTGAGCAGTTCTTC. This codes for CASSLATGGLGEQFF.

This clonotype turned up a few times. The CDR3 loop is CASSQELGTGVPGEYNEQFF. CDR3 nucleotide sequence: TGCGCCAGCAGCCAAGAATTAGGGACAGGGGTTCCCGGGGAGTACAATGAGCAGTTCTTC. The chain is built from TRBV4-3 and TRBJ2-1, with TRBD1 identical over 10 bases. This CDR3 has 20 amino acids. The germline V gene has CDR1 LGHNA and CDR2 YSLEER. The V gene end was trimmed by 0 bases and the J gene end by 4 bases; junction bases not matched to a gene: 15.

The chain is built from TRBV6-2 or TRBV6-3 and TRBJ2-7; 9 bases are shared with TRBD1. The CDR3 totals 17 residues. Germline V gene lookup returns CDR1 MNHEY and CDR2 SVGEGT. J gave up 4 bases and V 0 bases, and 10 bases lay outside the gene matches. CDR3 loop: CASSYSTLGQGRYEQYF. CDR3 bases: TGTGCCAGCAGTTACTCGACTCTTGGACAGGGGCGTTACGAGCAGTACTTC.

This clonotype showed up just a few times. This chain uses TRBV12-3 or TRBV12-4 with TRBJ1-4; 8 bases fit TRBD1. Trimming at V came to 3 bases and at J to 2 bases, leaving 8 bases not matched to a gene. This CDR3 comprises 17 residues. The DNA for the CDR3 is TGTGCCAGCAGTTTTAGGTCAGGGGGCAATACTAATGAAAAACTGTTTTTT. This codes for CASSFRSGGNTNEKLFF.

V is TRBV6-2 or TRBV6-3 and J is TRBJ1-1; 7 bases agree with TRBD1. The germline V gene has CDR1 MNHEY and CDR2 SVGEGT. This CDR3 is 16 amino acids long. V lost 2 bases, J lost 0 bases, and 6 bases stayed unmatched. CDR3 nucleotide sequence: TGTGCCAGCAGTTACGTCAGGGGACAGTTGAACACTGAAGCTTTCTTT. The encoded protein is CASSYVRGQLNTEAFF.